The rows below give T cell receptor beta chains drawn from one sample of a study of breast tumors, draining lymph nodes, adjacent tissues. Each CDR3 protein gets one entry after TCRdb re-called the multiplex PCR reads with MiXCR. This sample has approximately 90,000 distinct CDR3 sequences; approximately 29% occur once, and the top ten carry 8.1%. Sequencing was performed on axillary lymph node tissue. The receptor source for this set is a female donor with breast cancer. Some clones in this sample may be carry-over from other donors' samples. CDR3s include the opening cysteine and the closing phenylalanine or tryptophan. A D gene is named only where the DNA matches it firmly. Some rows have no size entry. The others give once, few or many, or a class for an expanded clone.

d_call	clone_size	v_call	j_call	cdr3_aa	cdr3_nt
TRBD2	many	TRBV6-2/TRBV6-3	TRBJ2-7	CASSPRGEGNSYEQYF	TGTGCCAGCAGTCCAAGAGGGGAGGGGAACTCCTACGAGCAGTACTTC
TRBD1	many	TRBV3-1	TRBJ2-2	CASSFRDSTGELFF	TGTGCCAGCAGTTTCCGGGACAGCACCGGGGAGCTGTTTTTT
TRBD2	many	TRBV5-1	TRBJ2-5	CASGRTSGEETQYF	TGCGCCAGCGGTCGGACTAGCGGGGAGGAGACCCAGTACTTC
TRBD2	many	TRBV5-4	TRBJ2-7	CASSTSASYEQYF	TGTGCCAGCAGTACTAGCGCCTCCTACGAGCAGTACTTC
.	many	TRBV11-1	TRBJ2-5	CASNYPGRETQYF	TGTGCCAGCAATTATCCGGGACGAGAGACCCAGTACTTC
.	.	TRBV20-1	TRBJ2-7	CSASSLQGRGVEEQYF	TGCAGTGCCAGCAGTTTACAGGGACGGGGGGTTGAGGAGCAGTACTTC
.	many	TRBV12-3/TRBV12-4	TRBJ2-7	CASSLSAIEQYF	TGTGCCAGCAGTTTGTCCGCTATCGAGCAGTACTTC
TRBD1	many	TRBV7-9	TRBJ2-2	CASSPRQGQNTGELFF	TGTGCCAGCAGCCCGAGACAGGGGCAGAACACCGGGGAGCTGTTTTTT
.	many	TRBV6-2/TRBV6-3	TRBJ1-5	CASSPGGRDQPQHF	TGTGCCAGCAGTCCAGGTGGCCGGGATCAGCCCCAGCATTTT
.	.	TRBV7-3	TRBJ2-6	CASSLNGANVLTF	TGTGCCAGCAGCTTAAATGGGGCCAACGTCCTGACTTTC
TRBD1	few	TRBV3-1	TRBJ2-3	CASSPGTGYTDTQYF	TGTGCCAGCAGTCCCGGGACAGGATACACAGATACGCAGTATTTT
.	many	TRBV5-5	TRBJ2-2	CASSLGRELNTGELFF	TGTGCCAGCAGCTTGGGGAGGGAACTGAACACCGGGGAGCTGTTTTTT
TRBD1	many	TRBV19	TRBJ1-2	CASSTPGTGDYGYTF	TGTGCCAGTAGTACCCCGGGGACAGGGGACTATGGCTACACCTTC
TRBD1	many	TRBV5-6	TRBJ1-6	CASSRRTGGNSPLHF	TGTGCCAGCAGCCGAAGGACAGGGGGGAATTCACCCCTCCACTTT
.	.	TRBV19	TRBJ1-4	CASSNPETGRSEKLFF	TGTGCCAGCAGTAATCCAGAGACGGGTCGGAGTGAAAAACTGTTTTTT
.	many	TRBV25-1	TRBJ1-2	CASSDFGGYGYTF	TGTGCCAGCAGTGACTTTGGGGGTTATGGCTACACCTTC
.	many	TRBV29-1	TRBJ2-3	CSVEVGAPDTQYF	TGCAGCGTTGAAGTCGGCGCCCCAGATACGCAGTATTTT
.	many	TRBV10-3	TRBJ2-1	CAIATRGNEQFF	TGTGCCATCGCGACTAGGGGAAATGAGCAGTTCTTC
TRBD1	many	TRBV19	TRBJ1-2	CASSKDRGHGYTF	TGTGCCAGTAGTAAGGACAGGGGGCACGGCTACACCTTC
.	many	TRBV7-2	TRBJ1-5	CASSPTGLQPQHF	TGTGCCAGCAGCCCAACCGGTCTTCAGCCCCAGCATTTT
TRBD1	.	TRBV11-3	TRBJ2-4	CASSSDLLGQGGGNIQYF	TGTGCCAGCAGCTCCGACCTTTTGGGACAGGGAGGGGGAAACATTCAGTACTTC
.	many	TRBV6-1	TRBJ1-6	CASSEYQYSYNSPLHF	TGTGCCAGCAGTGAATACCAATACTCCTATAATTCACCCCTCCACTTT
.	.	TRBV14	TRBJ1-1	CASSQDQFTEALF	TGTGCCAGCAGCCAAGACCAGTTTACTGAAGCTCTCTTT
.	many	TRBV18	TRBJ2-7	CASSPTDSSYEQYF	TGTGCCAGCTCACCCACGGACAGCTCCTACGAGCAGTACTTC
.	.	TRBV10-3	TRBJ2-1	CAISEGGGPTSSYNEQFF	TGTGCCATCAGTGAGGGGGGGGGGCCGACTAGCTCCTACAATGAGCAGTTCTTC
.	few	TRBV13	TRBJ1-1	CASSYGSDTEAFF	TGTGCCAGCAGCTACGGCAGCGACACTGAAGCTTTCTTT
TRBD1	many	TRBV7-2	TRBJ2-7	CASSYSGTGTYEQYF	TGTGCCAGCAGCTACTCCGGGACAGGGACCTACGAGCAGTACTTC
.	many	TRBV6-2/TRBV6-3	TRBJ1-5	CASSYRDSNQPQHF	TGTGCCAGCAGTTATCGGGACAGCAATCAGCCCCAGCATTTT
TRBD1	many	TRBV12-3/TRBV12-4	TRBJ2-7	CASSFGTGGSSYEQYF	TGTGCCAGCAGTTTTGGGACAGGGGGAAGCTCCTACGAGCAGTACTTC
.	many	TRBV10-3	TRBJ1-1	CAIAQGWDTEAFF	TGTGCCATCGCGCAGGGGTGGGACACTGAAGCTTTCTTT
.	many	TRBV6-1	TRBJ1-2	CASRGGRNYGYTF	TGTGCCAGCAGAGGAGGAAGAAACTATGGCTACACCTTC
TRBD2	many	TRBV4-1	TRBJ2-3	CASSQVPSGSTTQYF	TGCGCCAGCAGCCAAGTTCCTAGCGGGAGTACGACGCAGTATTTT
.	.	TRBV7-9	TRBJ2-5	CASSLTNRGGTQYF	TGTGCCAGCAGCTTAACCAACAGGGGGGGGACCCAGTACTTC
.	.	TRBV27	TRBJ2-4	CASTSGALAKNIQYF	TGTGCCAGTACCTCTGGGGCACTAGCCAAAAACATTCAGTACTTC
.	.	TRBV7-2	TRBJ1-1	CASSPSNMNTEAFF	TGTGCCAGCAGCCCTAGTAATATGAACACTGAAGCTTTCTTT
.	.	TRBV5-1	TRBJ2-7	CASSLAGVHPHEQYF	TGCGCCAGCAGCTTGGCGGGAGTACATCCCCACGAGCAGTACTTC
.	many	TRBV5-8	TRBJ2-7	CASSPLEQYF	TGTGCCAGCAGCCCCCTGGAACAGTACTTC
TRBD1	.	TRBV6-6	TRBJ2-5	CASSIQTGSTQYF	TGTGCCAGCAGTATTCAGACAGGGTCGACCCAGTACTTC
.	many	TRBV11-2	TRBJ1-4	CASSFGGATNEKLFF	TGTGCCAGCAGCTTCGGGGGGGCCACTAATGAAAAACTGTTTTTT
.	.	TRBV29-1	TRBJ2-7	CSGLASFDEQYF	TGCAGCGGTCTCGCTAGCTTTGACGAGCAGTACTTC
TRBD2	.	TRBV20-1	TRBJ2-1	CSARDRLAGGSEQFF	TGCAGTGCTAGAGATAGGCTAGCGGGAGGGAGTGAGCAGTTCTTC
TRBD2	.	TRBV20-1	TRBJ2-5	CSARVAGSGQETQCF	TGCAGTGCTAGGGTAGCGGGTTCTGGCCAGGAGACCCAGTGCTTC
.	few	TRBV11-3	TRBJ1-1	CASSNGASVNTEAFF	TGTGCCAGCAGCAATGGGGCCTCTGTGAACACTGAAGCTTTCTTT
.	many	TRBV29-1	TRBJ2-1	CSVYLSRKEQFF	TGCAGCGTGTACCTGAGCCGGAAAGAGCAGTTCTTC
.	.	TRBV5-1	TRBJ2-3	CASTRGGTDTQYF	TGCGCCAGCACTCGCGGGGGGACAGATACCCAGTATTTT
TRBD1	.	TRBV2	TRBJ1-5	CASGGQGRNQPQHF	TGTGCCAGCGGGGGACAGGGGCGAAATCAGCCCCAGCATTTT